This entry is about one T cell receptor beta chain. The antigen remains undetermined. The data stem from a study of cytomegalovirus exposure and HLA in healthy donors. Whole-study results and caveats: Subsequent analysis found a tendency for first-cohort TCR clusters to co-occur within the roughly 130 validation repertoires. The authors confirmed in vitro that a few CMV-associated chains were specific for CMV antigens. The authors listed approximately 160 TCR beta chains as cytomegalovirus-associated. Cytomegalovirus status was reportedly diagnosed by the classifier with high specificity and sensitivity.

The germline gives CDR1 SGHTS, CDR2 YDEGEE. The CDR3 loop spans 15 amino acids. Trimming shortened V by 4 bases and J by 0 bases, and 11 bases separated the two germline ends. Clones were read by immunoSEQ multiplex PCR, and TCRdb kept only the in-frame ones, dropping some. The sample holds tens of thousands of clones, approximately 90% seen once. Sequenced input: PBMCs. This sequence was found in a young woman in good health and CMV-seropositive. The V gene is TRBV5-8, the J gene TRBJ2-1, with a weak D call TRBD1 (6 bases). CDR3 DNA sequence: TGTGCCAGCAGCCAACAGGGCCACTCCTACAATGAGCAGTTCTTC. Encoded protein: CASSQQGHSYNEQFF.